Listed below are T cell receptor beta chains from one sample, sequenced in a study of blood T cell repertoires in COVID-19. This table comes from immunoSEQ multiplex PCR, and its TCRdb copy is limited to in-frame clones, with some not included. This sample has more than 150,000 clones, with around 91% found just once. Sequenced input: peripheral blood. The receptors were gathered from a woman aged 40 to 50 with acute or convalescent COVID-19. The conserved cysteine and the conserved F or W are not part of the CDR3 here.

J: TRBJ1-4
V: TRBV10-3
CDR3: ATRTGEEKLF

J: TRBJ2-1
V: TRBV12-5
CDR3: ASGHPPLAGAHNEQF

J: TRBJ2-1
V: TRBV5-8
CDR3: ASSPTSGPTNEQF

J: TRBJ2-5
V: TRBV7-6
CDR3: ASSLVPRQGTGQETQY

J: TRBJ2-5
V: TRBV3-1/TRBV3-2
CDR3: ASSQDPGLALETQY

J: TRBJ1-2
V: TRBV9
CDR3: ASSVGTENGYT

J: TRBJ1-1
V: TRBV5-1
CDR3: ASSMGQGTEAF

J: TRBJ2-7
V: TRBV27
CDR3: ASSSGGSGSNDEQY

J: TRBJ1-6
V: TRBV2
CDR3: ASSRSGTETYSPLH

J: TRBJ1-2
V: TRBV29-1
CDR3: SVEGGDESGYT

J: TRBJ1-3
V: TRBV12-5
CDR3: ASDSTSDTTGNTIY

J: TRBJ1-6
V: TRBV5-8
CDR3: ASGRLPNSPLH

J: TRBJ2-2
V: TRBV19
CDR3: ASSIAGNTGELF

J: TRBJ2-7
V: TRBV19
CDR3: ASSDTSVSYEQY

J: TRBJ1-2
V: TRBV3-1/TRBV3-2
CDR3: ASSHHARPGQGGYT

J: TRBJ2-6
V: TRBV7-8
CDR3: ASSLGQAGANVLT

J: TRBJ2-5
V: TRBV4-1
CDR3: ASSQEARDGGWTQY

J: TRBJ1-1
V: TRBV5-1
CDR3: ASSWSGNTEAF

J: TRBJ2-4
V: TRBV11-3
CDR3: ASSISTSGIGNIQY

J: TRBJ2-5
V: TRBV6-5
CDR3: ASSYYLGAWETQY

J: TRBJ2-7
V: TRBV6-5
CDR3: ASSPLAGSYEQY

J: TRBJ1-1
V: TRBV7-3
CDR3: ASSRTGTENTEAF

J: TRBJ2-7
V: TRBV7-9
CDR3: ASSLLRLGTGKYEQY

J: TRBJ2-5
V: TRBV6-5
CDR3: ASRNRDQETQY

J: TRBJ2-7
V: TRBV3-1/TRBV3-2
CDR3: ASSQRGTGVGEQY

J: TRBJ2-5
V: TRBV11-3
CDR3: ASSSPGFVQRETQY

J: TRBJ2-1
V: TRBV3-1/TRBV3-2
CDR3: ASSQKGGLAGGASYNEQF

J: TRBJ1-3
V: TRBV5-1
CDR3: ASSLGTGEHTIY

J: TRBJ1-6
V: TRBV5-6
CDR3: ASSLLTENSPLH

J: TRBJ2-1
V: TRBV3-1/TRBV3-2
CDR3: ASSPGASGDNEQF

J: TRBJ1-1
V: TRBV5-6
CDR3: ASSSFDRNTEAF

J: TRBJ2-2
V: TRBV30
CDR3: AWSVQGQRTGELF

J: TRBJ2-3
V: TRBV5-1
CDR3: ASSGRDSRWY

J: TRBJ2-7
V: TRBV27
CDR3: ASSFNGLSYEQY

J: TRBJ2-7
V: TRBV2
CDR3: ASSEQGRVYEQY

J: TRBJ2-1
V: TRBV11-2
CDR3: ASSLVASGRASPRNEQF

J: TRBJ1-5
V: TRBV30
CDR3: AWSRAPGQPQH

J: TRBJ2-1
V: TRBV24-1
CDR3: ATSDWSLTSSQHEQF

J: TRBJ1-1
V: TRBV13
CDR3: ASSTASQGRSEAF

J: TRBJ2-3
V: TRBV5-1
CDR3: ASSLGTSGRGTDTQY

J: TRBJ2-6
V: TRBV10-2
CDR3: ASSPGTGSGANVLT

J: TRBJ2-1
V: TRBV7-2
CDR3: ASSPRTDYNEQF

J: TRBJ2-1
V: TRBV7-3
CDR3: ASSLTRGGHGEQF

J: TRBJ1-2
V: TRBV5-1
CDR3: ASSPSGGVSGYT

J: TRBJ2-1
V: TRBV7-2
CDR3: ASSLARDNYNEQF

J: TRBJ2-5
V: TRBV20-1
CDR3: SARAGTQY

J: TRBJ1-4
V: TRBV25-1
CDR3: ASSEWGGLGEKLF

J: TRBJ2-2
V: TRBV24-1
CDR3: ATSDLGQGATTGELF

J: TRBJ1-2
V: TRBV12-3/TRBV12-4
CDR3: ASSPGTDYGYT

J: TRBJ2-3
V: TRBV4-2
CDR3: ASSAQGYTDTQY

J: TRBJ2-3
V: TRBV24-1
CDR3: ATSDPFLAGGPTSTDTQY

J: TRBJ2-1
V: TRBV6-4
CDR3: ASSDGENNEQF

J: TRBJ2-2
V: TRBV28
CDR3: ASSQGTARTGELF

J: TRBJ1-6
V: TRBV6-5
CDR3: ASSQAQGLNSPLH

J: TRBJ2-2
V: TRBV6-5
CDR3: ASTTGANTGELF